The 2 T cell receptor beta chains given below trace back to one sample, sequenced in a study of blood T cell repertoires in COVID-19 (dated by TCRdb to the early 2020s). The method behind the library was the immunoSEQ multiplex PCR assay. TCRdb limited this immuneACCESS table to in-frame rearrangements with V and J called. A share of clones is missing; checked studies link under half to unresolved V genes, and the rest is unexplained. In this sample the table shows around 81,000 clones, nearly 80% of which occur a single time. The biggest ten clones account for approximately 12% of the sample. Material for sequencing was peripheral blood. The receptor source for this set is a human donor in a cohort sampled during active COVID-19.

This chain connects TRBV10-3 to TRBJ2-6; TRBD1 matches at 10 bases. Unmatched junction bases numbered 1, after V lost 4 bases and J lost 1 base. The CDR3 is 16 amino acids. Germline V CDR1 and CDR2: ENHRY, SYGVKD. The CDR3, as DNA: TGTGCCATCAGTGGACAGGGGGCGTCTGGGGCCAACGTCCTGACTTTC. Protein product: CAISGQGASGANVLTF.

The rearrangement links TRBV4-3 to TRBJ1-2; the match to TRBD1 covers 7 bases. The germline V gene encodes CDR1 LGHNA and CDR2 YSLEER. V dropped 3 bases and J dropped 9; count of bases not matched to a gene: 10. The CDR3 extends over 14 amino acids. CDR3 sequence (DNA): TGCGCCAGCAGCCACGAAATTTCCAGGGGGAGCTACACCTTC. Protein: CASSHEISRGSYTF.